This entry concerns a single T cell receptor beta chain. Authors' data handling: Estimates of nucleated cell counts were drawn from the amplification of reference gene primers. Sequenced by immunoSEQ multiplex PCR; TCRdb stores in-frame clones only, minus some. Clonal size and the V and J genes are those of that table, whereas D and trimming came from the DNA. The table has about 520,000 clones, approximately 83% seen once; the top ten hold approximately 2.9%. Trimming left V 1 base short and J 1 base short, with 13 bases between. CDR1 is LGHNA, CDR2 YSLEER, per germline. This CDR3 is 16 amino acids long. The record originates from a study of blood T cell repertoires in COVID-19. At the level of the study: Both acute and convalescent COVID-19 samples were obtained from the United States, Italy and Spain.

V gene TRBV4-3 combines with J gene TRBJ1-2, with D unclear. Material: peripheral blood. The sequence came from a human donor in a cohort sampled during active COVID-19. CDR3 residues: CASSQAVAGGNYGYTF. As DNA, the CDR3 is TGCGCCAGCAGCCAAGCGGTTGCAGGAGGTAACTATGGCTACACCTTC.